This T cell receptor beta chain emerged from a study of shared T cell receptors in the human thymus. There are 12 residues in the CDR3. Germline CDR1 reads MNHEY; CDR2 reads SMNVEV (reference sequence). V was cut by 2 bases and J by 15 bases, with 14 bases left in between. Using immunoSEQ multiplex PCR, the repertoire was profiled, and TCRdb retains in-frame clones only, with some absent. Of roughly 660,000 clones in the sample, around 87% were seen once. In addition, the sample was reused for a study of human thymus T cells. As that study records: Thymic as well as blood repertoires seemed to favor certain V and J genes unevenly. Thymic repertoires from unrelated individuals overlapped highly, related research reported.

Sequenced material: thymocytes. The receptor's source is a boy less than two years old with a congenital heart defect. This chain connects TRBV27 to TRBJ1-5; D remains unclear. CDR3 sequence (DNA): TGTGCCAGCAGTTTACCTCTGACGGAGCTGCATTTT. Residues: CASSLPLTELHF.